The present TCR beta chain was sequenced within a study of T cells after yellow fever vaccination. Study as a whole: Some fractions had low cell numbers, and these were prepared with SMART-Seq v4 Ultra Low Input.

This clonotype was counted many times. A single record per CDR3 protein comes from TCRdb applying MiXCR to the 5' RACE reads. The top ten clones hold about 0.73% of a sample with over 110,000 distinct CDR3 sequences, more than 6% of them seen once. Trimming stripped 3 bases from V and 9 bases from J, with 17 bases between. The CDR3 runs to 13 residues. Germline CDR1 reads DFQATT; CDR2 reads SNEGSKA (reference sequence). V and J are TRBV20-1 and TRBJ1-1; no clear D. The receptor was isolated from a man aged 25 to 40 who received the YFV17D yellow fever vaccine. This specimen was CD4+ T cells sorted from PBMCs, taken 5 days after the yellow fever booster vaccination. CDR3 amino acids: CSARGHRTVQAFF. CDR3 DNA sequence: TGCAGTGCTAGGGGTCATCGGACGGTCCAAGCTTTCTTT.